This TCR beta chain was captured by sequencing in a study of blood T cell repertoires in COVID-19 (dated by TCRdb to the early 2020s). In the study overall: The collaborator samples originated in the United States, Italy and Spain and spanned the acute and convalescent phases of COVID-19. The prospective study material was composed of cDNA or gDNA derived from T cells, B-cell-depleted T cells, or PBMCs. The dataset comprised deeply sampled blood TCRbeta repertoires from subjects exposed to, actively infected with, or recovered from COVID-19. The repertoires were made available in a free public database intended to serve as a resource for research on the immune response to SARS-CoV-2. The samples were drawn from two sources: the first 160 participants of the ongoing ImmuneRACE study, and some 1,300 subjects contributed by 6 global collaborators. The sample metadata nearly always contained a de-identified subject ID, COVID-19 status, age in years and sex. Where available, HLA class I and class II types were obtained from metadata supplied by the sample provider rather than from assay-based typing.

The immunoSEQ Assay, a bias-controlled multiplex PCR, was used to amplify TCRbeta CDR3 regions from genomic DNA. On the study's bioinformatics: Within the assay, amplification of reference gene primers was used to estimate how many nucleated cells each sample contained. To quantify the absolute abundance of each unique TCRbeta CDR3 rearrangement, sequence reads were collapsed and filtered. For each sample, productive Simpson clonality was calculated as the square root of Simpson's diversity index over productive rearrangements. TCRdb obtained this table from immuneACCESS and retained in-frame rearrangements with V and J assigned. These tables miss some clones; where compared with another copy, unresolved V genes account for less than half of the shortfall, and the remainder is unexplained. For V, J and clone size, that table is used; D and trimming come from the DNA. The sample profile shows about 89,000 clones; just under 85% of them were found once. In total, the top ten clones hold about 10% of the sample.

The research as a whole found: Clinical and demographic metadata were provided uncurated, with the amount varying by source and participant.

Comment on this clone: Its specific antigen is unknown. Nothing much larger sits one base from this clone, and base qualities are not available.

The CDR3 runs 18 residues from the cysteine to the phenylalanine. Just the 54-base CDR3 DNA is kept, in frame starting at base 1. The junction carries 26 bases between V and J, which are trimmed by 5 bases and 4 bases respectively. CDR1 LNHNV and CDR2 YYDKDF are derived from the germline V gene (reference sequence). Collaborating institutions collected whole blood in K2EDTA tubes following their own protocols. Collaborator samples were shipped for TCRbeta analysis as frozen whole blood, isolated PBMCs, or DNA extracted from either sample type. The rearrangement joined TRBV15 to TRBJ2-5; the D gene is perhaps TRBD2, on 5 matching bases. This clonotype was obtained from a man aged 70-80 years with acute or convalescent COVID-19. What was sequenced was peripheral blood. CDR3 sequence: CATSRPYTRANQVETQYF. The sequenced DNA is TGTGCCACCAGCCGCCCTTACACGCGGGCCAACCAAGTAGAGACCCAGTACTTC.